This T cell receptor (beta chain) was found in a study of cytomegalovirus exposure and HLA in healthy donors. The CDR3 extends over 10 amino acids. Trimming took off 2 bases at V and 8 bases at J, with 6 bases between the two ends. Germline V gives CDR1 SQVTM, CDR2 ANQGSEA. This clone has only a few counts. Its antigen is not known. Whole-study results and caveats: The study put 150 to 200 TCR beta chains on its list as cytomegalovirus-associated.

PCR amplification relied on 60 Vbeta primers (plus 13 Jbeta primers). Clones were sequenced by immunoSEQ multiplex PCR, and TCRdb holds only the in-frame ones, with some missing. The sample has about 130,000 clones, roughly 18% seen once; the top ten hold about 3%. The sequencing sample was made of PBMCs. The TCR comes from a female donor in good health and CMV-seropositive. The chain combines TRBV29-1 with TRBJ1-1; D gene unclear. The CDR3 DNA reads TGCAGCGTTGAACCAGGCGAAGCTTTCTTT. The encoded protein is CSVEPGEAFF.